Below are 15 T cell receptor beta chains sequenced from a single sample in a study of blood T cell repertoires in COVID-19. TCRdb keeps only in-frame clones here, not all; method: immunoSEQ multiplex PCR. The sample lists fewer than 110,000 clones; about 85% were seen once. Sequencing was done on a sample of peripheral blood. The receptor set was obtained from a woman aged 65 to 85 with active or convalescent COVID-19.

This clone was observed a few times. The chain uses TRBV28 and TRBJ1-5, with a possible D match to TRBD1 (5 bases). Trimming cost V 5 bases and J 2 bases, with 13 bases left between them. CDR1 and CDR2 from the germline V gene are MDHEN and SYDVKM. The CDR3 loop spans 15 amino acids. DNA of the CDR3: TGTGCCAGCAGTCCCAGCGGGACGGGCAATCAGCCCCAGCATTTT. Amino acid sequence: CASSPSGTGNQPQHF. Complete variable domain (other parts from reference TRBV28 and TRBJ1-5): DVKVTQSSRYLVKRTGEKVFLECVQDMDHENMFWYRQDPGLGLRLIYFSYDVKMKEKGDIPEGYSVSREKKERFSLILESASTNQTSMYLCASSPSGTGNQPQHFGDGTRLSIL.

The rearrangement uses TRBV3-1 (or the pseudogene TRBV3-2) and TRBJ1-1, with unresolved D. Trimming took 3 bases from V and 8 from J, leaving 7 bases between them. The CDR3 length is 11 residues. Germline V lookup: CDR1 LGHDT, CDR2 YNNKEL (reference sequence). The CDR3 loop is CASSHSAEAFF. The CDR3 nucleotides read TGTGCCAGCAGCCATTCCGCGGAAGCTTTCTTT.

The chain has TRBV11-2 and TRBJ2-7; tentatively, D is TRBD2 (5 bases). The CDR3 extends over 14 amino acids. Trimming took off 7 bases at V and 5 bases at J, with 18 bases between the two ends. Looked up from germline, CDR1 is SGHAT and CDR2 is FQNNGV. CDR3 coding DNA: TGTGCCAGCACCCAGTTAGACGGGGTGGACGAGCAGTACTTC. Translation: CASTQLDGVDEQYF.

The chain recombines TRBV7-2 with TRBJ2-2; TRBD1 aligns across 7 bases. This CDR3 is built from 16 residues. Looked up from germline, CDR1 is SGHTA and CDR2 is FQGNSA. Trimming at V came to 5 bases and at J to 0 bases, leaving 6 bases not matched to a gene. Here the CDR3 reads CASSRWTGTNTGELFF. Here the CDR3 DNA reads TGTGCCAGCAGCCGCTGGACAGGTACGAACACCGGGGAGCTGTTTTTT. Using reference TRBV7-2 and TRBJ2-2 for the parts outside the CDR3, the full variable domain is GAGVSQSPSNKVTEKGKDVELRCDPISGHTALYWYRQSLGQGLEFLIYFQGNSAPDKSGLPSDRFSAERTGGSVSTLTIQRTQQEDSAVYLCASSRWTGTNTGELFFGEGSRLTVL.

The chain has TRBV10-3 and TRBJ1-1, with D possibly being TRBD1 (5 bases). Trimming shortened V by 6 bases and J by 1 base, and 12 bases separated the two germline ends. The CDR3 length is 14 residues. Per the germline V gene, CDR1 is ENHRY and CDR2 is SYGVKD. CDR3 nucleotides: TGTGCCATCAGCGTCGGGGGGGGGAACACTGAAGCTTTCTTT. Amino acid sequence: CAISVGGGNTEAFF.

This clone has a single count. The chain recombines TRBV3-1 (or the pseudogene TRBV3-2) with TRBJ2-1; 14 nucleotides align to TRBD2. V was pared by 0 bases and J by 10 bases, with 8 bases of the junction left unmatched. The CDR3 has 17 amino acids. Germline assignment: CDR1 LGHDT and CDR2 YNNKEL (reference sequence). The CDR3 region has the DNA TGTGCCAGCAGCCAAGAATTACCGGGACTAGCGGGAGAGGAGCAGTTCTTC. Translation: CASSQELPGLAGEEQFF.

The chain combines TRBV6-5 with TRBJ1-1; 9 positions match TRBD1. Trimming at V came to 7 bases and at J to 6 bases, leaving 6 bases not matched to a gene. Germline-derived CDR1 and CDR2 are MNHEY and SVGAGI. The CDR3 has 13 residues. In DNA, the CDR3 is TGTGCCAGCACTTTGGACAGGGGAGCTGAAGCTTTCTTT. Protein sequence: CASTLDRGAEAFF.

The chain joins TRBV30 to TRBJ1-2; weak D call: TRBD1 (5 bases). CDR3 length: 10 amino acids. Germline CDR1 and CDR2: GTSNPN and SVGIG (reference sequence). Trimming cost V 3 bases and J 8 bases, with 7 bases left between them. The CDR3 loop is CAWRKGGYTF. The CDR3 region has the DNA TGTGCCTGGAGGAAGGGGGGCTACACCTTC.

In this sample, this clone turned up once. The chain links TRBV7-3 to TRBJ2-1; maybe TRBD1 (7 bases). Trimming took 0 bases from V and 7 from J, leaving 16 bases between them. CDR3 size: 16 residues. Germline V CDR1 and CDR2: SGHTA, FQGTGA. CDR3 nucleotide sequence: TGTGCCAGCAGCTTAACGATAGGGGGCGGGATAAATGAGCAGTTCTTC. Its protein is CASSLTIGGGINEQFF.

The chain combines TRBV19 with TRBJ2-3; 10 nucleotides align to TRBD2. With 8 bases clipped from V and 4 bases from J, the junction kept 9 bases outside the gene matches. Germline V gene data show CDR1 as LNHDA and CDR2 as SQIVND (reference sequence). CDR3 length equals 15 residues. The CDR3: CASSPTSGVPDTQYF. CDR3 coding DNA: TGTGCCAGTTCCCCTACTAGCGGGGTTCCAGATACGCAGTATTTT.

Only one count was recorded for this clone. The chain combines TRBV6-5 with TRBJ1-4; no definite D call. V was cut by 8 bases and J by 0 bases, with 10 bases left in between. Germline CDR1 reads MNHEY; CDR2 reads SVGAGI. The length of the CDR3 is 14 residues. This chain's CDR3 is CASRRTATNEKLFF. For the CDR3, the DNA is TGTGCCAGCCGAAGAACTGCAACTAATGAAAAACTGTTTTTT.

The chain is built from TRBV6-5 and TRBJ2-3; 11 bases are shared with TRBD2. The CDR3 extends over 14 amino acids. Germline CDR1 and CDR2: MNHEY and SVGAGI. Trimming took 4 bases from V and 6 from J; bases not matched to a gene: 3. CDR3 sequence: CASSSLAGGDTQYF. The CDR3 nucleotides are TGTGCCAGCAGTTCCTTAGCGGGAGGGGATACGCAGTATTTT.

The chain carries TRBV19 and TRBJ1-3, with D unresolved. Per germline, CDR1 LNHDA and CDR2 SQIVND (reference sequence). The CDR3 spans 15 residues. Trimming removed 3 bases at V and 0 bases at J, with 9 bases between. CDR3 sequence reads: CASSIGRLSGNTIYF. CDR3 nucleotide sequence: TGTGCCAGTAGTATTGGCAGACTCTCTGGAAACACCATATATTTT.

The chain carries TRBV5-4 and TRBJ1-4; the D gene is possibly TRBD1 (6 bases). CDR1 is SGHNT and CDR2 is YYREEE in the germline V gene (reference sequence). This CDR3 is 15 amino acids long. V lost 4 bases to trimming and J lost 8 bases, with 18 bases between them. CDR3 sequence (DNA): TGTGCCAGCAGCCTGAATCGGGGCCAGGGGGAAAAACTGTTTTTT. The encoded protein is CASSLNRGQGEKLFF.

The chain employs TRBV2 and TRBJ1-2; TRBD1 matches 11 bases. The germline CDR1 and CDR2 sequences are SNHLY and FYNNEI. V gave up 3 bases and J gave up 6 bases; unmatched junction bases: 6. CDR3 length: 15 residues. CDR3 sequence: CASSEPPGQGDGYTF. DNA for the CDR3: TGTGCCAGCAGTGAGCCCCCGGGACAGGGGGATGGCTACACCTTC.